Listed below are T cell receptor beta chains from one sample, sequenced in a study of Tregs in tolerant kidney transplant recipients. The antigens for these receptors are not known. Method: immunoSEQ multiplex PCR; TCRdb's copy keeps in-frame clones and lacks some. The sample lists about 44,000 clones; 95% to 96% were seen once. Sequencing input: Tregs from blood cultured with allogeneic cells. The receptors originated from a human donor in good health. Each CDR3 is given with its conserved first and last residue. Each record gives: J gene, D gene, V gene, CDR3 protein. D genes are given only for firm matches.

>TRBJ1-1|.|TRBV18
CASSLNGGITNTEAFF
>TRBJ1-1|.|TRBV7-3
CASSSLGLRTEAFF
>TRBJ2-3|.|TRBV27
CASSFSGPFFTDTQYF
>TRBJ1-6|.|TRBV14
CASSHFPYRNSPLHF
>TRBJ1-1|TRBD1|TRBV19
CASSRDRVNTEAFF
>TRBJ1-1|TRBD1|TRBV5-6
CASSLTPGQVTEAFF
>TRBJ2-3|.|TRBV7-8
CASSPPGEDTQYF
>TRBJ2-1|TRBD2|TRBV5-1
CASISGSTLSYNEQFF
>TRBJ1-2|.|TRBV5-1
CASSLGAGVVYGYTF
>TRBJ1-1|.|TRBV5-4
CASSLESGGTEAFF
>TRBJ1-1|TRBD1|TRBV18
CASSHGQGTEAFF
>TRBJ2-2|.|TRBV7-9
CASSLPWASVTGELFF
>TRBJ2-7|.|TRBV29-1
CSARGGYEQYF
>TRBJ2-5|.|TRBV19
CASSSSGSAQKETQYF
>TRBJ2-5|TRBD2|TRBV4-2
CASSQGTSGGGQETQYF
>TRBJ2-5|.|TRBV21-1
CASRVRVATLSETQYF
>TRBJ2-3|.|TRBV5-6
CASSNLGRHGDTQYF
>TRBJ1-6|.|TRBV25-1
CASTRGGNSPLHF
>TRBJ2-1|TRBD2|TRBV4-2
CASSQDRLAVGEQFF
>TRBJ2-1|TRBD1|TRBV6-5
CASSYETGPIYNEQFF
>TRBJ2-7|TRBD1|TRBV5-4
CASSPDRSYEQYF
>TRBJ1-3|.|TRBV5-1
CASSLGLRNTIYF
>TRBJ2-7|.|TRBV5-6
CASSPAGSTYEQYF
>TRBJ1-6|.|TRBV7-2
CASSLAGSYNSPLHF
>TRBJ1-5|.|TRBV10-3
CAISDPGYQPQHF
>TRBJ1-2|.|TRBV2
CASSDLAPGRRLLLHGYTF
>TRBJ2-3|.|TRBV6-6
CASSYPIASTDTQYF
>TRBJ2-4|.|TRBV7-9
CASSLDGPADIQYF
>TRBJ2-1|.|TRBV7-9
CASSLTGLYNEQFF
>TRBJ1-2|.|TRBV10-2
CASSKGIAQGLSYMGYTF
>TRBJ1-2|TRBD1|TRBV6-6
CASSYTGTGGYTF
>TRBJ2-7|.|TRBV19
CASSTSTIPYEQYF
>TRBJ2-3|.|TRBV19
CASSPGLQGPRTDTQYF
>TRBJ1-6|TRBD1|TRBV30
CAWSGGQGRSYNSPLHF
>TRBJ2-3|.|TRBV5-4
CASSPKPFPHTDTQYF
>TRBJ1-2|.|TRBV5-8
CASSLERSGGYTF
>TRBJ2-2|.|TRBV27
CASRKLGTGELFF
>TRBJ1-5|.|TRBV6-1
CASSEQLQGWAAQHF
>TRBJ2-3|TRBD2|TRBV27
CASTPGLASTDTQYF
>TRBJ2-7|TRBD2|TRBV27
CASSSQRGFNEQYF
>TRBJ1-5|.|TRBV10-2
CASSAGRVGNQPQHF
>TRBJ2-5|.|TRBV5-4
CASSPELSALSGTQYF